This passage covers 7 T cell receptor beta chains from one sample sequenced in a study of OX40 agonist ivuxolimab in advanced cancers. The protocol was immunoSEQ multiplex PCR, while the TCRdb copy is restricted to in-frame clones and leaves out a portion. The sample contains tens of thousands of clones, over 75% of which appear only once. Sequences were derived from CD4+ or CD8+ T cells sorted from blood, sampled in a trial of the OX40 agonist ivuxolimab. These receptors were taken from an adult with an advanced solid tumor such as melanoma, head and neck, liver or kidney cancer.

This rearrangement joins TRBV18 to TRBJ1-1, with TRBD1 matching over 7 bases. The trim removed 4 bases at V and 0 bases at J, leaving 5 bases unmatched. The CDR3 runs 15 residues. Germline lookup yields CDR1 KGHSH and CDR2 LQKENI. The CDR3 region has the DNA TGTGCCAGCTCACGGGACAGAAGTATGAACACTGAAGCTTTCTTT. As protein: CASSRDRSMNTEAFF. Together with reference TRBV18 and TRBJ1-1, the CDR3 gives the full variable domain: NAGVMQNPRHLVRRRGQEARLRCSPMKGHSHVYWYRQLPEEGLKFMVYLQKENIIDESGMPKERFSAEFPKEGPSILRIQQVVRGDSAAYFCASSRDRSMNTEAFFGQGTRLTVV.

This sequence joins TRBV5-4 and TRBJ1-2; 9 positions agree with TRBD1. The CDR3 contains 16 residues. The trim removed 0 bases at V and 7 bases at J, leaving 10 bases unmatched. Germline CDR1 reads SGHNT; CDR2 reads YYREEE (reference sequence). As DNA, the CDR3 is TGTGCCAGCAGCTTGGATTACACAGGGGGCCGCGGTGGCTACACCTTC. Its translation is CASSLDYTGGRGGYTF. The full variable domain, rest sourced from reference TRBV5-4 and TRBJ1-2, is ETGVTQSPTHLIKTRGQQVTLRCSSQSGHNTVSWYQQALGQGPQFIFQYYREEENGRGNFPPRFSGLQFPNYSSELNVNALELDDSALYLCASSLDYTGGRGGYTFGSGTRLTVV.

The rearrangement links TRBV5-6 to TRBJ2-2, with 8 bases that match TRBD1. This CDR3 comprises 15 residues. Trimming cost V 4 bases and J 2 bases; bases outside gene matches: 4. CDR1 is SGHDT and CDR2 is YYEEEE in the germline V gene. The CDR3 spells CASSTDRDNTGELFF. CDR3 in DNA: TGTGCCAGCAGCACGGACAGGGACAACACCGGGGAGCTGTTTTTT.

In its sample, this clone was seen once. This chain joins TRBV4-2 and TRBJ1-4, with D hard to call. Germline V lookup: CDR1 LGHNA, CDR2 YNFKEQ. Trimming removed 5 bases from V and 3 bases from J, with 16 bases in between. The CDR3 loop spans 16 amino acids. This CDR3 is CASSARAIGANEKLFF. The CDR3 DNA follows: TGTGCCAGCAGCGCTCGGGCGATCGGGGCTAATGAAAAACTGTTTTTT.

V is TRBV9 and J is TRBJ2-5; 11 bases fit TRBD2. J gave up 4 bases and V 4 bases, and 3 bases lay outside the gene matches. Per the germline V gene, CDR1 is SGDLS and CDR2 is YYNGEE. This CDR3 spans 14 amino acids. CDR3 nucleotide sequence: TGTGCCAGCAGCTCTAGCGGGGGGTTAGAGACCCAGTACTTC. Translation: CASSSSGGLETQYF.

This chain connects TRBV5-1 to TRBJ2-1; no definite D call. Trimming stripped 2 bases from V and 1 base from J, with 13 bases between. Germline-derived CDR1 and CDR2 are SGHRS and YFSETQ. CDR3 size: 16 residues. The CDR3 DNA sequence: TGCGCCAGCAGCTTTGACCCGGGTCTTTCCTACAATGAGCAGTTCTTC. Protein sequence: CASSFDPGLSYNEQFF.

The rearrangement joins TRBV18 to TRBJ2-7, with TRBD1 identical over 11 bases. Trimming took 4 bases from V and 3 from J; bases not matched to a gene: 8. This CDR3 is built from 16 residues. The germline gives CDR1 KGHSH, CDR2 LQKENI. This CDR3 reads CASSLRPGTGGYEQYF. As DNA, the CDR3 is TGTGCCAGCTCACTTCGTCCCGGGACAGGGGGCTACGAGCAGTACTTC.